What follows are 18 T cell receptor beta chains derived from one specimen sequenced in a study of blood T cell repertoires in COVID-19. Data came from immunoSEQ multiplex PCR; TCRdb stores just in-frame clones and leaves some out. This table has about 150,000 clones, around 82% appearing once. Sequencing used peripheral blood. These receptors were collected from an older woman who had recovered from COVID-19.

CDR3 DNA: TGTGCCAGCAGGACCCAGGGCGGGAGGATCGCCGGGGAGCTGTTTTTT. As protein: CASRTQGGRIAGELFF. V and J are TRBV2 and TRBJ2-2; TRBD2 matches at 8 bases. Trimming removed 6 bases from V and 6 bases from J; junction bases left unmatched: 12. The CDR3 runs 16 residues. Germline CDR1 and CDR2: SNHLY and FYNNEI.

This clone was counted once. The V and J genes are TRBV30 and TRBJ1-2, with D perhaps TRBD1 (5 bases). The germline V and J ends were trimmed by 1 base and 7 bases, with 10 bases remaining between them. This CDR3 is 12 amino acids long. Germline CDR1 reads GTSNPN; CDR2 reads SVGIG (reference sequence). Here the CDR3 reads CAWSGGVGGYTF. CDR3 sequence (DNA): TGTGCCTGGAGTGGGGGGGTTGGTGGCTACACCTTC.

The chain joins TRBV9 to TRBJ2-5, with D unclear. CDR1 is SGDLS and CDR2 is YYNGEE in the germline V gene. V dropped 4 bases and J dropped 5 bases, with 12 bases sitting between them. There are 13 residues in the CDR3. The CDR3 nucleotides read TGTGCCAGCAGCCCCCGGGTGTGGGAGACCCAGTACTTC. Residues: CASSPRVWETQYF.

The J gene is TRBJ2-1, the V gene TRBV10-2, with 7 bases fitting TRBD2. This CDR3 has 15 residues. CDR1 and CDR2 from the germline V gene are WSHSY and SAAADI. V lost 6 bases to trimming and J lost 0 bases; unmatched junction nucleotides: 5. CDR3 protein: CASRWGGPSYNEQFF. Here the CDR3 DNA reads TGCGCCAGCAGATGGGGGGGTCCCTCCTACAATGAGCAGTTCTTC.

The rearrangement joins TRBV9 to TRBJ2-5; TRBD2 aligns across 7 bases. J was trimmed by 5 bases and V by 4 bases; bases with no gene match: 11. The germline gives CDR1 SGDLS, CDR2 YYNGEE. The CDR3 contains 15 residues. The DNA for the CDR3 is TGTGCCAGCAGCACCTGGGGGAGGGGTCCGGAGACCCAGTACTTC. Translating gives CASSTWGRGPETQYF.

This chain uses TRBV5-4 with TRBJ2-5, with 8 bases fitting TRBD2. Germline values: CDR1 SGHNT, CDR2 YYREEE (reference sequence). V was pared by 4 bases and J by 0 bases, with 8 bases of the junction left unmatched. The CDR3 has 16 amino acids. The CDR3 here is CASSPSGGGYQETQYF. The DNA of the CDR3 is TGTGCCAGCAGCCCCTCGGGGGGGGGCTACCAAGAGACCCAGTACTTC.

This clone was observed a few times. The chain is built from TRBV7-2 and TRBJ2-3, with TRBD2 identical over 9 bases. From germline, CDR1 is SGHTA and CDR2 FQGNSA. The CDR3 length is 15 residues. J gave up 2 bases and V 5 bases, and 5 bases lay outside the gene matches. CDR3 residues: CASSTGLAYTDTQYF. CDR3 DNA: TGTGCCAGCAGCACCGGACTAGCGTACACAGATACGCAGTATTTT.

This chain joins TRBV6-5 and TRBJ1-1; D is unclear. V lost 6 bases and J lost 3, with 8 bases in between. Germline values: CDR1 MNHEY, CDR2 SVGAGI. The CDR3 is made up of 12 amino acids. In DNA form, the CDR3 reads TGTGCCAGCAGCACAACCCACACTGAAGCTTTCTTT. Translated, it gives CASSTTHTEAFF.

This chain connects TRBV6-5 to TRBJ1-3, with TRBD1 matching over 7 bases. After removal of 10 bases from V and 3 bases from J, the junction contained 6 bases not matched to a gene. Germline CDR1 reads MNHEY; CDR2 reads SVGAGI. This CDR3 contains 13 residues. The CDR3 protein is CATPGQLGNTIYF. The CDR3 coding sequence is TGTGCCACCCCGGGACAGCTTGGAAACACCATATATTTT.

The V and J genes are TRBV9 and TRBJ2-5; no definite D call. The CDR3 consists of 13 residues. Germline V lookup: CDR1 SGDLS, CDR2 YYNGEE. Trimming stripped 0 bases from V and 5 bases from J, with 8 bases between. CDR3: CASSVGWRETQYF. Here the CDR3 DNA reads TGTGCCAGCAGCGTAGGGTGGCGGGAGACCCAGTACTTC.

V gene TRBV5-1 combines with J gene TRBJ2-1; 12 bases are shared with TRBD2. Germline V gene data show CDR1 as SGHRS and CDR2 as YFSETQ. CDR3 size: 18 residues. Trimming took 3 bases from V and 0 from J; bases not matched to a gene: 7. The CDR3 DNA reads TGCGCCAGCAGCTCACTAGCGGGAGGCCGGAGCTCCTACAATGAGCAGTTCTTC. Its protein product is CASSSLAGGRSSYNEQFF.

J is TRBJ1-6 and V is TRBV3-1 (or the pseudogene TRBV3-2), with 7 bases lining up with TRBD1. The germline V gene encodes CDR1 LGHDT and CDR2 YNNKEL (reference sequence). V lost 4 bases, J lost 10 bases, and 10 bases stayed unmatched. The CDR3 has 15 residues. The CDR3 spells CASSPRDSSPSPLHF. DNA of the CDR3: TGTGCCAGCAGCCCACGGGACAGTTCACCCTCACCCCTCCACTTT.

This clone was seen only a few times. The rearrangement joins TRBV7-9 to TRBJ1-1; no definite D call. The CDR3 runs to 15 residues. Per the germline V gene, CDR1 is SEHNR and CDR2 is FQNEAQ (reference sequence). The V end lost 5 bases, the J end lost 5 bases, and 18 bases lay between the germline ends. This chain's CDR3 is CASSPHGRGWTEAFF. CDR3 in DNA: TGTGCCAGCAGCCCCCATGGTCGGGGATGGACTGAAGCTTTCTTT.

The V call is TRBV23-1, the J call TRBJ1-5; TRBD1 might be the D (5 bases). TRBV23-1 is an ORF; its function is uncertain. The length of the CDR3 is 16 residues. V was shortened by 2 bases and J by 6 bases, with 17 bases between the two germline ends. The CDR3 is CASSQIAGGSPQPQHF. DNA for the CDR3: TGCGCCAGCAGTCAAATCGCGGGGGGTTCTCCTCAGCCCCAGCATTTT.

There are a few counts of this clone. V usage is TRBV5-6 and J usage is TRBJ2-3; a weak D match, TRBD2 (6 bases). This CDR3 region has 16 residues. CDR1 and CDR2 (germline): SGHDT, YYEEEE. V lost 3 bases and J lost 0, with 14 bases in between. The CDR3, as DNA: TGTGCCAGCAGCTATTCGGGACTCCGTAGCACAGATACGCAGTATTTT. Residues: CASSYSGLRSTDTQYF.

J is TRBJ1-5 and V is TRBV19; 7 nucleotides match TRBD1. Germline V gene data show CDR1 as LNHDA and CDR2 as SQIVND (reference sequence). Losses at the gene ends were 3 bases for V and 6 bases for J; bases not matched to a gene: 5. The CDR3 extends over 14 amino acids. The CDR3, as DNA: TGTGCCAGTAGTATTGGGGCAGGGGGTCAGCCCCAGCATTTT. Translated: CASSIGAGGQPQHF.

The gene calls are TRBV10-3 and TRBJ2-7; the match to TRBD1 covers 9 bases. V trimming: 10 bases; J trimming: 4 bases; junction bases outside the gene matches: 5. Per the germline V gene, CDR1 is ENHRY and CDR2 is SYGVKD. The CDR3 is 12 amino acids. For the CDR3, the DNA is TGTGCCAGCCGGGACAGGGCTTACGAGCAGTACTTC. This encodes CASRDRAYEQYF.

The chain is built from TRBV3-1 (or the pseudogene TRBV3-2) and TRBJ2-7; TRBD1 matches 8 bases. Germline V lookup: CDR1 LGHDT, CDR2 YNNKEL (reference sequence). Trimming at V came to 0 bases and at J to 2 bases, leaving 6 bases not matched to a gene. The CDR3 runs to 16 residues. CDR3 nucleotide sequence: TGTGCCAGCAGCCAAGACCCCCGGACAGGGACCTACGAGCAGTACTTC. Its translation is CASSQDPRTGTYEQYF.